These 24 T cell receptor beta chains share one sample of origin, sequenced in a study of beta chain features in type 1 diabetes. The study, taken as a whole, reports: Shortening of TCRB CDR3s, moderate but significant, appeared in all four CD4+ subsets of Type 1 diabetes patients.

As every portion of the isolated RNA was reverse transcribed, the sequencing read expressed TCRB transcripts. Assay used: immunoSEQ multiplex PCR; TCRdb lists only in-frame clones, some missing. Among about 340,000 clones listed, approximately 10% were seen once. The antigens of these receptors remain unknown. The sequencing sample was made of central memory CD4+ T cells from blood. These TCRs come from a man aged 30 to 39 with type 1 diabetes.

In regard to this clone: The same CDR3 is also encoded by other DNA sequences in this sample. V gene TRBV30 combines with J gene TRBJ2-1; D unresolved. The CDR3 is 15 amino acids. Trimming cost V 0 bases and J 4 bases, with 13 bases left between them. Germline-derived CDR1 and CDR2 are GTSNPN and SVGIG (reference sequence). CDR3 DNA: TGTGCCTGGAGTGTACTTGGGTTTTCTTACAATGAGCAGTTCTTC. Amino acids: CAWSVLGFSYNEQFF.

There are a few counts of this clone. This chain connects TRBV5-6 to TRBJ1-1; perhaps TRBD1 as D (6 bases). The CDR3 runs to 14 residues. V dropped 4 bases and J dropped 0 bases, with 10 bases sitting between them. Germline V gene lookup returns CDR1 SGHDT and CDR2 YYEEEE. The CDR3 nucleotides read TGTGCCAGCAGCCGGGGGGCAGTGAACACTGAAGCTTTCTTT. Protein product: CASSRGAVNTEAFF. The full variable domain, in which reference TRBV5-6 and TRBJ1-1 provide the parts outside the CDR3, is DAGVTQSPTHLIKTRGQQVTLRCSPKSGHDTVSWYQQALGQGPQFIFQYYEEEERQRGNFPDRFSGHQFPNYSSELNVNALLLGDSALYLCASSRGAVNTEAFFGQGTRLTVV.

The chain links TRBV6-5 to TRBJ1-2, with 7 bases identical to TRBD1. The trim removed 2 bases at V and 0 bases at J, leaving 6 bases unmatched. Germline V lookup: CDR1 MNHEY, CDR2 SVGAGI. The CDR3 is 16 amino acids. CDR3 nucleotide sequence: TGTGCCAGCAGTTACATGGGGACAGAAGCTAACTATGGCTACACCTTC. Residues: CASSYMGTEANYGYTF.

This clone has a handful of counts. This chain joins TRBV20-1 and TRBJ1-1, with no clear D. From germline, CDR1 is DFQATT and CDR2 SNEGSKA (reference sequence). The CDR3 loop spans 11 amino acids. V lost 3 bases and J 1 base, leaving 3 bases between the germline ends. Here the CDR3 reads CSASKNTEAFF. Here the CDR3 DNA reads TGCAGTGCTAGCAAGAACACTGAAGCTTTCTTT.

V is TRBV29-1 and J is TRBJ1-1, with TRBD1 matching 9 bases. CDR3 length: 13 residues. CDR1 is SQVTM and CDR2 is ANQGSEA in the germline V gene. J lost 1 base, V lost 7 bases, and 4 bases had no gene match. The CDR3 DNA follows: TGCAGCGCATCGGACAGGGGGAACACTGAAGCTTTCTTT. As protein: CSASDRGNTEAFF.

This clone was seen a handful of times. This chain joins TRBV6-6 and TRBJ2-1; 7 nucleotides match TRBD2. Germline lookup yields CDR1 MNHNY and CDR2 SVGAGI (reference sequence). CDR3 length equals 14 residues. J was trimmed by 4 bases and V by 6 bases; bases with no gene match: 6. The CDR3, as DNA: TGTGCCAGCAGGCCCAGCGGGGATTACAATGAGCAGTTCTTC. This translates into CASRPSGDYNEQFF.

This clone turned up a few times. The chain combines TRBV11-2 with TRBJ2-1, with 9 bases lining up with TRBD1. With V trimmed by 4 bases and J by 6 bases, 4 bases remained unmatched. The CDR3 runs to 14 residues. CDR1 is SGHAT and CDR2 is FQNNGV in the germline V gene. CDR3 nucleotide sequence: TGTGCCAGCAGCTGGCGGGACAGGGTCAATGAGCAGTTCTTC. Its translation is CASSWRDRVNEQFF.

The CDR3 sequence is CASSLNDPFQETQYF. CDR3 nucleotide sequence: TGTGCCAGCAGCTTAAATGATCCCTTCCAAGAGACCCAGTACTTC. This rearrangement joins TRBV7-8 to TRBJ2-5, with D hard to call. The CDR3 spans 15 residues. Germline V CDR1 and CDR2: SGHVS, FQNEAQ. Trimming removed 2 bases at V and 1 base at J, with 11 bases between.

This clone has only a few counts. V usage is TRBV6-5 and J usage is TRBJ2-1; D perhaps matches TRBD2 (6 bases). The CDR3 consists of 14 residues. Germline V gene data show CDR1 as MNHEY and CDR2 as SVGAGI. The V end was cut by 7 bases, the J end by 2 bases, with 12 bases between. The CDR3 loop is CASTLTGAYNEQFF. In nucleotides, the CDR3 is TGTGCCAGCACCTTGACGGGGGCCTACAATGAGCAGTTCTTC.

The V call is TRBV11-2, the J call TRBJ1-1; possibly TRBD1 for D (5 bases). V gave up 1 base and J gave up 7 bases, with 10 bases separating them. Germline CDR1 reads SGHAT; CDR2 reads FQNNGV. CDR3 length: 13 amino acids. CDR3 DNA sequence: TGTGCCAGCAGCTTAGCCAGGGCCAATGAAGCTTTCTTT. This sequence encodes CASSLARANEAFF.

This sequence joins TRBV10-3 and TRBJ2-3; TRBD2 matches at 14 bases. Looked up from germline, CDR1 is ENHRY and CDR2 is SYGVKD. This CDR3 has 16 residues. Losses at the gene ends were 8 bases for V and 1 base for J; bases not matched to a gene: 5. The CDR3 here is CAIARLAGGRTDTQYF. The CDR3, as DNA: TGTGCCATCGCCAGACTAGCGGGGGGGCGCACAGATACGCAGTATTTT.

This clone was seen a few times. This sample also contains other DNA sequences that code for the same CDR3. V and J are TRBV5-1 and TRBJ2-3; 7 bases fit TRBD1. Trimming took 5 bases from V and 3 from J; bases not matched to a gene: 3. The CDR3 runs 13 residues. Looked up from germline, CDR1 is SGHRS and CDR2 is YFSETQ. DNA of the CDR3: TGCGCCAGCAGTACAGGGGATACAGATACGCAGTATTTT. It is translated as CASSTGDTDTQYF.

This clone appeared a few times. The chain recombines TRBV7-2 with TRBJ1-2, with a tentative D call TRBD1 (5 bases). Looked up from germline, CDR1 is SGHTA and CDR2 is FQGNSA. This CDR3 has 14 amino acids. With 4 bases removed from V and 6 bases from J, the gap between germline ends came to 15 bases. The CDR3 bases are TGTGCCAGCAGCTCCCAGAGGGGCGCTGATGGCTACACCTTC. Its translation is CASSSQRGADGYTF.

The sample holds a few counts of this clone. The same CDR3 is also encoded by other DNA sequences in this sample. The rearrangement uses TRBV11-2 and TRBJ2-3; no firm D call. V was clipped by 0 bases and J by 0 bases, with 13 bases between them. The CDR3 totals 17 residues. The germline V gene encodes CDR1 SGHAT and CDR2 FQNNGV. CDR3 sequence: CASSLDADSVSTDTQYF. The CDR3 DNA follows: TGTGCCAGCAGCTTAGATGCTGACTCGGTTAGCACAGATACGCAGTATTTT.

This clone was counted at least ten times. The rearrangement links TRBV5-6 to TRBJ1-3, with D unresolved. The V gene's germline CDR1 is SGHDT and CDR2 YYEEEE. This CDR3 has 16 residues. V dropped 0 bases and J dropped 0 bases, with 10 bases sitting between them. The CDR3: CASSLGLGNSGNTIYF. CDR3 sequence (DNA): TGTGCCAGCAGCTTGGGGTTAGGGAACTCTGGAAACACCATATATTTT.

The chain recombines TRBV6-5 with TRBJ1-6; maybe TRBD1 (6 bases). Germline V gene sequence: CDR1 MNHEY, CDR2 SVGAGI. The CDR3 is made up of 15 amino acids. The V end lost 0 bases, the J end lost 8 bases, and 11 bases lay between the germline ends. The CDR3 DNA sequence: TGTGCCAGCAGTTACTCCTACAGGGAACATTCACCCCTCCACTTT. This sequence encodes CASSYSYREHSPLHF.

This clone turned up a few times. The chain combines TRBV29-1 with TRBJ2-5; 7 bases line up with TRBD1. CDR3 size: 12 residues. The germline V gene has CDR1 SQVTM and CDR2 ANQGSEA. Trimming took 5 bases from V and 2 from J; bases not matched to a gene: 2. As DNA, the CDR3 is TGCAGCGTTCGGGACAGTCAAGAGACCCAGTACTTC. Its translation: CSVRDSQETQYF.

The V and J genes are TRBV6-6 and TRBJ2-2, with D perhaps being TRBD1 or TRBD2 (5 bases each). Germline CDR1 MNHNY, CDR2 SVGAGI (reference sequence). The CDR3 length is 15 residues. Trimming shortened V by 7 bases and J by 5 bases, and 17 bases separated the two germline ends. The CDR3 coding sequence is TGTGCCAGCAAAAGACAGAGGGAGAGAACCGGGGAGCTGTTTTTT. Amino acids: CASKRQRERTGELFF.

In this sample, this clone turned up a few times. The chain links TRBV7-9 to TRBJ1-3; maybe TRBD1 (5 bases). V dropped 6 bases and J dropped 2 bases, with 11 bases sitting between them. Germline V gene sequence: CDR1 SEHNR, CDR2 FQNEAQ (reference sequence). This CDR3 has 14 amino acids. The CDR3 DNA reads TGTGCCAGCAGGACCCCCAGGGCTGGAAACACCATATATTTT. This gives the protein CASRTPRAGNTIYF.

The chain is built from TRBV25-1 and TRBJ1-1, with D uncertain. The CDR3 consists of 15 residues. V was cut by 1 base and J by 9 bases, with 18 bases left in between. Looked up from germline, CDR1 is MGHDK and CDR2 is SYGVNS. The CDR3 nucleotides are TGTGCCAGCAGTGAATCGGCCCCCCCCTTTGGTAAAGCTTTCTTT. It codes for CASSESAPPFGKAFF.

This clone was found a few times. The chain has TRBV7-8 and TRBJ2-5; D remains unclear. The germline CDR1 and CDR2 sequences are SGHVS and FQNEAQ. The ends were cut back, 1 base at V and 7 bases at J, with 10 bases in the middle. CDR3 length: 13 amino acids. CDR3 amino acids: CASSLVEAGTQYF. The CDR3 bases are TGTGCCAGCAGCTTAGTCGAGGCCGGGACCCAGTACTTC. The whole variable domain, remainder taken from reference TRBV7-8 and TRBJ2-5, is GAGVSQSPRYKVAKRGQDVALRCDPISGHVSLFWYQQALGQGPEFLTYFQNEAQLDKSGLPSDRFFAERPEGSVSTLKIQRTQQEDSAVYLCASSLVEAGTQYFGPGTRLLVL.

The gene calls are TRBV7-9 and TRBJ1-1; D perhaps matches TRBD1 (6 bases). Trimming removed 5 bases at V and 4 bases at J, with 14 bases between. This CDR3 is 14 amino acids long. Germline CDR1 and CDR2: SEHNR and FQNEAQ (reference sequence). CDR3 in DNA: TGTGCCAGCAGCCAACACAGGGATGTCACTGAAGCTTTCTTT. Translating gives CASSQHRDVTEAFF.

This clone has a handful of counts. The V and J genes are TRBV10-1 and TRBJ1-2, with no clear D. Germline CDR1 reads WNHNN; CDR2 reads SYGVQD (reference sequence). Trimming left V 6 bases short and J 3 bases short, with 11 bases between. CDR3 size: 13 residues. CDR3 coding DNA: TGCGCCAGCAGCGCCGTACGGGACTATGGCTACACCTTC. It translates to CASSAVRDYGYTF.

This clone was seen a few times. The genes are TRBV4-3 and TRBJ1-4; the D is unclear. The CDR3 sequence is 16 residues long. Germline-derived CDR1 and CDR2 are LGHNA and YSLEER. V was cut by 0 bases and J by 10 bases, with 18 bases left in between. CDR3 sequence (DNA): TGCGCCAGCAGCCAAGATCCGGGCCCGGGGTCTGGAAAACTGTTTTTT. Protein sequence: CASSQDPGPGSGKLFF.